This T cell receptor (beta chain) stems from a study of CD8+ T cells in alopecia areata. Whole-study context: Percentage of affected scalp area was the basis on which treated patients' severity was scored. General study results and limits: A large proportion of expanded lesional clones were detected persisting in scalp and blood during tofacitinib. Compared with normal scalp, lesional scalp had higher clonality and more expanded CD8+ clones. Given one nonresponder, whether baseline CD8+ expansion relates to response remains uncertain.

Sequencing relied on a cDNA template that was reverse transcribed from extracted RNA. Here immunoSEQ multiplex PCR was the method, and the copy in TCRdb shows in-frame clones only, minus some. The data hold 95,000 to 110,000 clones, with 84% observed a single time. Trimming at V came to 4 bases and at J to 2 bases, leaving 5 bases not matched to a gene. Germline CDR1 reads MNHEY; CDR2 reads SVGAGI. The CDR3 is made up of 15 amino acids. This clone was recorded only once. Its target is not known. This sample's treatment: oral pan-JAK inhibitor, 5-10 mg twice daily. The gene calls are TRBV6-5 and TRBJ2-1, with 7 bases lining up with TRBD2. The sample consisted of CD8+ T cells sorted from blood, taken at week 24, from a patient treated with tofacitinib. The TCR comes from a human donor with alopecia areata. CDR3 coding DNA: TGTGCCAGCAGTTCGGAGGGAGGGGCCTACAATGAGCAGTTCTTC. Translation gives CASSSEGGAYNEQFF.